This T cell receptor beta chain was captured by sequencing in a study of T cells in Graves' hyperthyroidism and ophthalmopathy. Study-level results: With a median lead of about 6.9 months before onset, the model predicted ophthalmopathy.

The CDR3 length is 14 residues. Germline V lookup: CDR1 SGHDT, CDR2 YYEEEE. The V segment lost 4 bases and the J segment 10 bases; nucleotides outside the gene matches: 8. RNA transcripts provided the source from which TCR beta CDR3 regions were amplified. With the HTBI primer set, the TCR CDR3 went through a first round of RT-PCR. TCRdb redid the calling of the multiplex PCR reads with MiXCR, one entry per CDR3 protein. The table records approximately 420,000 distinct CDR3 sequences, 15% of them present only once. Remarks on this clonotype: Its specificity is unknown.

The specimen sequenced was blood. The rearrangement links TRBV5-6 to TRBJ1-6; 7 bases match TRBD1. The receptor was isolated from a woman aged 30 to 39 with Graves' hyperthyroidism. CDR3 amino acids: CASSEGTAFSPLHF. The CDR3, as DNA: TGTGCCAGCAGCGAAGGGACAGCCTTCTCACCCCTCCACTTT. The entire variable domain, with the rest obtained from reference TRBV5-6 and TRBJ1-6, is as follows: DAGVTQSPTHLIKTRGQQVTLRCSPKSGHDTVSWYQQALGQGPQFIFQYYEEEERQRGNFPDRFSGHQFPNYSSELNVNALLLGDSALYLCASSEGTAFSPLHFGNGTRLTVT.